This T cell receptor (beta chain) derives from a study of human T cells and chemical hapten exposure. Looking at the study overall: Diphenylcyclopropenone doses were given weekly to the scalps of patients across the roughly 24-week study. Patch testing was performed with 0.01% DPC on the upper back, with reading at 6 days. It was small differences in pooled library volume that mainly caused per-sample TCR yields to vary.

Germline V gives CDR1 LGHDT, CDR2 YNNKEL (reference sequence). V shed 6 bases, J shed 3 bases, and the junction held 5 bases outside the gene matches. The CDR3 extends over 14 amino acids. Broader study findings: Patch test score rose with PT1 expanded TCR count, significant at thresholds 8, 16 and 32, not 4.

Time point denoted: patch test 2, 6 weeks after DPC sensitization. Treatment given: therapeutic diphenylcyclopropenone sensitization with weekly scalp DPC. TCRdb reprocessed the RACE reads with MiXCR, giving one entry per CDR3 protein. There are about 400,000 distinct CDR3 sequences in the sample; under 6.5% occur only once, and under 7% lies in the top ten. There are many counts of this clonotype. As yet, its antigen is unknown. The source is a woman between 18 and 30 years old with alopecia areata. Some clones in this sample may be carry-over from other donors' samples. This chain joins TRBV3-1 and TRBJ2-7; 10 bases map to TRBD1. Sample: whole blood, taken in connection with sensitization to the hapten diphenylcyclopropenone (DPC). The chain's CDR3 is CASRSGTGDYEQYF. The CDR3 nucleotides read TGTGCCAGCAGGTCCGGGACAGGGGACTACGAGCAGTACTTC.